Included here is one TCR beta chain sequence, with context. The genes are named according to mouse. Read sequence stops 1 residue before the CDR3 end, and the germline J gene provides the missing end. Noted time point: mouse harvest day 7 after allogeneic transplant. Each mouse received 10^7 T-cell-depleted marrow cells plus 10^6 splenic CD5+ T cells by tail vein. B6 (H2b) cells into BALB/c (H2d) mice; tissues taken at day 7 or 14. The data belong to a study of tissue T cells after allogeneic stem cell transplantation. Per the germline V gene, CDR1 is KGHPV and CDR2 is FQNQEV (reference sequence). After removal of 2 bases from V and 1 base from J, the junction contained 0 bases not matched to a gene. The length of the CDR3 is 15 residues. Sequencing was performed with immunoSEQ multiplex PCR; in TCRdb, only in-frame clones are kept and a portion is missing. The profile shows roughly 9,000 clones, about 52% of them singletons.

The TCR was taken from a female BALB/c mouse given C57BL/6 T cells with graft-versus-host disease after an allogeneic hematopoietic cell transplant. The rearrangement uses TRBV26 and TRBJ2-1; 9 bases fit TRBD2. Sequenced input: gut tissue. The CDR3 bases that were read are TGTGCCAGCAGTCTGGACTGGGGGAACTATGCTGAGCAGTTC. Translation: CASSLDWGNYAEQF. The complete CDR3 reads CASSLDWGNYAEQFF.